The T cell receptor (beta chain) under discussion was sequenced for a study of OX40 agonist ivuxolimab in advanced cancers. The wider study: Patients with hepatocellular carcinoma, melanoma, renal cell or head and neck cancer made up the dose-escalation patients. Those enrolled were 82.7% male, with a mean age of 60 years and ages from 23 to 79.

The CDR3 has 14 residues. The V end lost 5 bases, the J end lost 6 bases, and 13 bases lay between the germline ends. Germline V gene sequence: CDR1 MNHEY, CDR2 SMNVEV (reference sequence). Sequencing used immunoSEQ multiplex PCR; TCRdb keeps in-frame clones, though not all of them. The sample contains about 73,000 clones, around 84% of which appear only once. The specimen comprised CD4+ or CD8+ T cells sorted from blood, sampled in a trial of the OX40 agonist ivuxolimab. The receptor was derived from an adult with an advanced solid tumor such as melanoma, head and neck, liver or kidney cancer. This chain connects TRBV27 to TRBJ1-4; a weak D match, TRBD1 (5 bases). CDR3 coding DNA: TGTGCCAGCAGTCGGGACCAGCTATATGAAAAACTGTTTTTT. It codes for CASSRDQLYEKLFF.